This is a list of T cell receptor beta chains from one sample in a study of early T cells in non-severe SARS-CoV-2 infection. TCRdb independently ran MiXCR on the 5' RACE reads; one entry per CDR3 protein. Seen here are about 130,000 distinct CDR3 sequences, around 14% observed once, and the top ten hold just over 20%. The sequencing sample was made of whole blood. The origin of the receptors is an adult who was a healthcare worker with PCR-confirmed SARS-CoV-2 infection or an uninfected control (not recorded which). CDR3s include the opening cysteine and the closing phenylalanine or tryptophan. A D gene is named only where the DNA matches it firmly. Only part of the rows carry a size: once, few, many, or a class if the clone is expanded.

j_call	clone_size	v_call	d_call	cdr3_aa	cdr3_nt
TRBJ1-2	few	TRBV18	TRBD1	CASSLRDRESPGYTF	TGTGCCAGCTCACTCCGGGACAGGGAATCCCCTGGCTACACCTTC
TRBJ2-1	.	TRBV11-2	TRBD2	CASSLTSGGNEQFF	TGTGCCAGCAGCCTAACTAGCGGGGGTAATGAGCAGTTCTTC
TRBJ2-1	.	TRBV20-1	TRBD1	CSGPGQRDNEQFF	TGCAGTGGGCCGGGACAGAGAGACAATGAGCAGTTCTTC
TRBJ2-7	few	TRBV3-1	.	CASSQATGPYEQYF	TGTGCCAGCAGCCAAGCCACGGGCCCCTACGAGCAGTACTTC
TRBJ2-1	once	TRBV5-4	.	CASSSQLTQYEQFF	TGTGCCAGCAGCTCGCAGTTAACCCAATATGAGCAGTTCTTC
TRBJ1-1	.	TRBV7-9	.	CASSDGQLSTEAFF	TGTGCCAGCAGCGACGGACAGTTGAGCACTGAAGCTTTCTTT
TRBJ2-3	few	TRBV4-1	.	CASSQVPPPLSTDTQYF	TGCGCCAGCAGCCAAGTTCCCCCCCCGTTGAGCACAGATACGCAGTATTTT
TRBJ2-2	.	TRBV10-3	TRBD1	CAISDGTGSTGELFF	TGTGCCATCAGTGATGGGACAGGGAGCACCGGGGAGCTGTTTTTT
TRBJ1-1	.	TRBV18	.	CASSPGGGATEAFF	TGTGCCAGCTCACCTGGGGGAGGTGCCACTGAAGCTTTCTTT
TRBJ1-2	.	TRBV10-1	TRBD1	CASSERTGDGYTF	TGCGCCAGCAGTGAAAGGACAGGGGATGGCTACACCTTC
TRBJ2-3	many	TRBV7-7	.	CASSSTIDTDTQYF	TGTGCCAGCAGCTCGACTATAGACACAGATACGCAGTATTTT
TRBJ1-2	few	TRBV3-1	TRBD1	CASSPTGTYGYTF	TGTGCCAGCAGCCCGACAGGGACTTATGGCTACACCTTC
TRBJ1-3	many	TRBV9	TRBD1	CASSVGQGAPGNTIYF	TGTGCCAGCAGCGTGGGACAGGGGGCGCCGGGAAACACCATATATTTT
TRBJ1-3	few	TRBV18	.	CASSPESRRNTIYF	TGTGCCAGCTCACCAGAATCACGTCGAAACACCATATATTTT
TRBJ1-1	.	TRBV30	TRBD1	CACTTGWSTEAFF	TGTGCCTGTACGACAGGGTGGAGCACTGAAGCTTTCTTT
TRBJ2-1	few	TRBV27	TRBD1	CASSLRGRNEQFF	TGTGCCAGCAGCCTCAGGGGGCGCAATGAGCAGTTCTTC
TRBJ1-4	many	TRBV7-9	.	CASSAPPVIEKLFF	TGTGCCAGCAGCGCCCCCCCCGTGATTGAAAAACTGTTTTTT
TRBJ2-3	many	TRBV5-1	.	CASSLGTAGSTDTQYF	TGCGCCAGCAGCTTGGGGACAGCGGGTAGCACAGATACGCAGTATTTT
TRBJ2-5	.	TRBV9	TRBD1	CASSTPGTGQETQYF	TGTGCCAGCAGCACCCCCGGGACAGGGCAAGAGACCCAGTACTTC
TRBJ2-7	.	TRBV3-1	.	CASSQALPYEQYF	TGTGCCAGCAGCCAAGCTTTGCCCTACGAGCAGTACTTC
TRBJ2-2	few	TRBV5-1	.	CASSLVGGEVHGELFF	TGCGCCAGCAGCTTGGTCGGGGGAGAGGTCCACGGGGAGCTGTTTTTT
TRBJ2-1	few	TRBV4-1	.	CASSHKAAGSSYNEQFF	TGCGCCAGCAGCCACAAGGCGGCGGGAAGCTCCTACAATGAGCAGTTCTTC
TRBJ2-2	many	TRBV19	.	CATQVGLETGELFF	TGTGCCACTCAAGTGGGTTTAGAAACCGGGGAGCTGTTTTTT
TRBJ1-2	many	TRBV19	.	CASRRRSEANYGYTF	TGTGCCAGTCGACGCCGATCAGAGGCTAACTATGGCTACACCTTC
TRBJ2-1	few	TRBV4-1	.	CASRLLVGLPGNEQFF	TGCGCCAGCAGACTCCTTGTAGGCCTTCCGGGCAATGAGCAGTTCTTC
TRBJ2-2	.	TRBV5-1	.	CANEAGELFF	TGCGCCAACGAGGCCGGGGAGCTGTTTTTT
TRBJ2-3	.	TRBV9	TRBD2	CASSVVASGGTDTQYF	TGTGCCAGCAGCGTAGTGGCTAGCGGGGGGACGGATACGCAGTATTTT
TRBJ2-2	.	TRBV29-1	TRBD1	CSVSGTADTGELFF	TGCAGCGTTTCCGGGACAGCTGACACCGGGGAGCTGTTTTTT
TRBJ1-5	.	TRBV12-5	TRBD1	CASGAPTGASQPQHF	TGTGCTAGTGGTGCACCAACAGGGGCGAGTCAGCCCCAGCATTTT
TRBJ2-3	few	TRBV14	.	CASSQDGTSPDTQYF	TGTGCCAGCAGCCAAGACGGGACATCCCCAGATACGCAGTATTTT
TRBJ1-1	.	TRBV5-5	.	CASSLEAVNTEAFF	TGTGCCAGCAGCTTGGAGGCAGTGAACACTGAAGCTTTCTTT
TRBJ2-1	.	TRBV30	TRBD1	CASELRDSQNEQFF	TGTGCCTCCGAACTAAGGGACAGTCAAAATGAGCAGTTCTTC
TRBJ1-1	.	TRBV6-1	TRBD1	CASSSGQGSSFEAFF	TGTGCCAGCAGTTCGGGACAGGGGTCTTCTTTTGAAGCTTTCTTT
TRBJ2-3	.	TRBV2	.	CANKRKVASTDTQYF	TGTGCCAACAAACGAAAGGTAGCTAGCACAGATACGCAGTATTTT
TRBJ2-1	few	TRBV29-1	TRBD2	CSVDPAGIHNEQFF	TGCAGCGTTGATCCAGCGGGGATCCACAATGAGCAGTTCTTC
TRBJ2-5	many	TRBV20-1	.	CSASGAGFLETQYF	TGCAGTGCTAGTGGTGCGGGGTTCTTGGAGACCCAGTACTTC
TRBJ2-2	.	TRBV6-1	TRBD2	CASSSGLAANTGELFF	TGTGCCAGCAGTTCCGGACTAGCGGCGAACACCGGGGAGCTGTTTTTT
TRBJ1-1	many	TRBV18	.	CASSPPPNTEAFF	TGTGCCAGCTCACCACCCCCAAACACTGAAGCTTTCTTT
TRBJ2-7	.	TRBV7-9	.	CASSFPGEYEQYF	TGTGCCAGCAGCTTCCCAGGGGAGTACGAGCAGTACTTC
TRBJ1-2	.	TRBV4-1	.	CASSQDPLTISRGYTF	TGCGCCAGCAGCCAAGATCCTTTGACCATCTCTCGAGGCTACACCTTC
TRBJ2-3	.	TRBV19	.	CASNRQVGNTQYF	TGTGCCAGCAACCGACAGGTCGGAAATACGCAGTATTTT
TRBJ1-2	few	TRBV30	.	CAWGSPNYGYTF	TGTGCCTGGGGAAGCCCTAACTATGGCTACACCTTC
TRBJ1-5	few	TRBV14	.	CASSRQGVNQPQHF	TGTGCCAGCAGTCGCCAGGGCGTCAATCAGCCCCAGCATTTT
TRBJ2-3	many	TRBV7-8	.	CASSLRDSPADTQYF	TGTGCCAGCAGCTTACGGGACTCCCCGGCAGATACGCAGTATTTT
TRBJ2-7	.	TRBV12-3/TRBV12-4	TRBD1	CASSPGQSYEQYF	TGTGCCAGCAGTCCGGGACAGAGTTACGAGCAGTACTTC
TRBJ1-6	.	TRBV5-1	.	CASSSASSYNSPLHF	TGCGCCAGCAGCTCGGCTAGCTCCTATAATTCACCCCTCCACTTT
TRBJ1-1	.	TRBV11-2	.	CASSLESGTRAAFF	TGTGCCAGCAGCTTAGAATCCGGGACCCGAGCAGCTTTCTTT
TRBJ2-1	.	TRBV15	.	CATSAAQAGVDEQFF	TGTGCCACCAGCGCCGCTCAAGCCGGGGTGGATGAGCAGTTCTTC
TRBJ1-4	.	TRBV19	.	CASRVRNEKLFF	TGTGCCAGTAGAGTTAGGAATGAAAAACTGTTTTTT
TRBJ2-3	.	TRBV7-3	TRBD2	CASSPGTSGFTDTQYF	TGTGCCAGCAGCCCGGGGACTAGCGGGTTCACAGATACGCAGTATTTT
TRBJ1-1	few	TRBV2	.	CASSDSQNTEAFF	TGTGCCAGCAGTGACAGCCAGAACACTGAAGCTTTCTTT
TRBJ1-6	.	TRBV5-1	.	CASSFSGRGNSPLHF	TGCGCCAGCAGCTTTTCGGGCCGGGGAAATTCACCCCTCCACTTT
TRBJ1-6	few	TRBV15	.	CATSFSDGPLHF	TGTGCCACCAGCTTCTCGGACGGCCCCCTCCACTTT
TRBJ1-1	.	TRBV6-1	.	CASSEAFGRAEAFF	TGTGCCAGCAGTGAAGCCTTTGGACGTGCTGAAGCTTTCTTT
TRBJ1-1	.	TRBV4-1	.	CASSPYRDTEAFF	TGCGCCAGCAGCCCATACAGGGACACTGAAGCTTTCTTT
TRBJ2-2	.	TRBV20-1	.	CSASKGGGTGELFF	TGCAGTGCCTCAAAGGGGGGCGGAACCGGGGAGCTGTTTTTT
TRBJ2-2	few	TRBV6-2/TRBV6-3	.	CASSYSTSGTGELFF	TGTGCCAGCAGTTACTCGACCAGCGGTACCGGGGAGCTGTTTTTT
TRBJ2-5	.	TRBV20-1	.	CSAGGRTSETQYF	TGCAGTGCTGGTGGCCGTACATCAGAGACCCAGTACTTC
TRBJ2-2	.	TRBV24-1	.	CATRRGSTGELFF	TGTGCCACCAGACGGGGTTCGACCGGGGAGCTGTTTTTT